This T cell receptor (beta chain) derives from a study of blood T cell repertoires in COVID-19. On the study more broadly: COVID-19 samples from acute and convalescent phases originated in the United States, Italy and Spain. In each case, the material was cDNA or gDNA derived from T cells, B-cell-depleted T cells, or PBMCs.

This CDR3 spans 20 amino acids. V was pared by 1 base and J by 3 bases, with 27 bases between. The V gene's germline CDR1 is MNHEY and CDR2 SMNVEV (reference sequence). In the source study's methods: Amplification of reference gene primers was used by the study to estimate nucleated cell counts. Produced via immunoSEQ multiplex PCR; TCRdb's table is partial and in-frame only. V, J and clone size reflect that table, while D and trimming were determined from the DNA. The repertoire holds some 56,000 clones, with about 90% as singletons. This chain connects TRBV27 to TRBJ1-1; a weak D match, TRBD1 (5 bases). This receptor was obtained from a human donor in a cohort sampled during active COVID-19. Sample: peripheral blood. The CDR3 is CASSLLPGILAGVGDTEAFF. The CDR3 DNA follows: TGTGCCAGCAGTTTATTACCAGGGATTTTGGCTGGTGTAGGGGACACTGAAGCTTTCTTT.